One T cell receptor beta chain is described in this entry. Its specific antigen is unknown. No base quality information exists; no much larger clone differs at one position. The immunoSEQ Assay was used to sequence TCRbeta CDR3 regions. After extraction, genomic DNA underwent amplification by bias-controlled multiplex PCR, followed by high-throughput sequencing. The source study handled its data this way. To quantify the absolute abundance of every unique TCRbeta CDR3 region, sequences were collapsed and filtered. T cell fraction was estimated by normalizing TCRbeta template counts to usable DNA, with usable DNA measured through amplification of reference genes found in all nucleated cells. Repertoire TCRs were annotated as SARS-CoV-2-specific when V gene, CDR3 amino acid sequence and J gene were exactly matched to a known reactive TCR set. The reference SARS-CoV-2 TCR set came from MIRA and was filtered for enrichment in COVID-19-positive ImmuneCODE repertoires, removing public or cross-reactive TCRs. Based on the MIRA antigens, annotated TCRs were further analysed at the level of specific ORF or position within ORF. Breadth was defined as the number of annotated unique rearrangements divided by the total number of unique productive rearrangements, and depth was defined as the summed frequency of the annotated unique rearrangements. TCR breadth was compared between groups using two-sided Wilcoxon rank-sum tests. The clones in this table, taken by TCRdb from immuneACCESS, are in-frame only. Not every clone is retained; where verified, under half of the shortfall comes from an unresolved V gene, and the cause of the rest is unknown. Clone size and the V and J calls come from that table; the DNA yielded D and trimming. The sample profile shows a few hundred thousand clones; 83% of them were found once. The ten largest make up roughly 7.4% of the sample.

This record comes from a study of Ad26.COV2.S vaccination and SARS-CoV-2 variants (dated by TCRdb to the early 2020s). In the study overall: Donors in the vaccine arm were drawn from COV1001, a multicentre, randomized, double-blind, placebo-controlled phase I-IIa trial testing Ad26.COV2.S in healthy adults. Dosing of Ad26.COV2.S was intramuscular, at either 5x10^10 or 1x10^11 viral particles, delivered as one shot or as two shots spaced 56 days apart. Throughout the experiments and outcome assessment, investigators stayed blinded to trial group allocation. A total of approximately 30 samples were included in the TCR-sequenced set, comprising roughly 19 Ad26.COV2.S vaccine recipients, 5 placebo recipients and 8 SARS-CoV-2 convalescent individuals. The specificity and breadth of SARS-CoV-2-reactive T cell receptors after Ad26.COV2.S vaccination were assessed by TCRbeta repertoire sequencing. Participants in the trial were split at random into five groups of five each, receiving low-dose or high-dose Ad26.COV2.S once or twice, or else placebo on both occasions. The full study reports these points: According to the authors, total T cell responses may have been underestimated by the TCR breadth and depth analyses. The study lacked the statistical power to compare responses across vaccine doses or regimens. After vaccination, spike-specific CD8+ and CD4+ T cell responses were reported to show substantial breadth. Non-spike TCR breadth was comparable between vaccine and placebo recipients, consistent with the vaccine containing only spike. Spike-specific TCR breadth was higher in Ad26.COV2.S recipients than in placebo recipients (P = 0.0014).

The treatment or condition label for this specimen denotes: some 20 received Ad26.COV2.S at low or high dose, single or two shots; about 5 received placebo; per-sample allocation not given. Repertoires of vaccine and placebo recipients were sequenced from samples taken on day 63 after the first injection. Cohort 1b enrolled about two dozen adults aged 18-55 years at a single site in Boston, USA, between 29 July and 7 August 2020. As a vaccine, Ad26.COV2.S was a replication-incompetent adenovirus type 26 vector that expressed a prefusion-stabilized SARS-CoV-2 spike protein derived from the original Wuhan strain. The CDR3 holds 15 amino acids from the cysteine to the phenylalanine. Only the CDR3 DNA stays, 45 bases, in frame from base 1. As encoded in the germline V gene, CDR1 is SGHTS while CDR2 is YDEGEE. V is pared back by 0 bases and J by 1 base, with 8 bases lying between the germline termini.

Recombination connected TRBV5-8 to TRBJ1-5; no D segment can be confidently identified. The sample in question was peripheral blood, obtained in a trial of Ad26.COV2.S vaccine versus placebo. This receptor was taken from a person between 18 and 60 years old who received the Ad26.COV2.S COVID-19 vaccine or a placebo. CDR3 protein: CASSLVSASNQPQHF. The base sequence is TGTGCCAGCAGCTTGGTTTCCGCCAGCAATCAGCCCCAGCATTTT. Outside the CDR3, residues come from the reference TRBV5-8 and TRBJ1-5 proteins, so the full variable domain is: EAGVTQSPTHLIKTRGQQATLRCSPISGHTSVYWYQQALGLGLQFLLWYDEGEERNRGNFPPRFSGRQFPNYSSELNVNALELEDSALYLCASSLVSASNQPQHFGDGTRLSIL.